A selection of T cell receptor beta chains follows, all from one sample in a study of T-cell reconstitution after alpha-beta-depleted transplantation in children. One entry per CDR3 protein results from TCRdb running MiXCR on the PCR reads. The sample consists of over 400,000 distinct CDR3 sequences, around 13% of them appearing once. Sample: PBMCs from the stem cell graft donor, taken from the stem cell graft. Receptors were obtained from a human donor who donated a stem cell graft to a child with combined immunodeficiency. CDR3s include the opening cysteine and the closing phenylalanine or tryptophan. Size tells how often a clone was seen (once, few, many) or the class of an expanded clone, and some rows leave it out.

clone size	V gene	J gene	CDR3 protein
many	TRBV10-3	TRBJ2-3	CAIRSSGTYSTDTQYF
many	TRBV5-1	TRBJ2-7	CASSHPKMTGHYEQYF
-	TRBV20-1	TRBJ2-1	CSARELAGLYNEQFF
many	TRBV19	TRBJ2-2	CASSPGYTGELFF
many	TRBV20-1	TRBJ2-5	CSLLRVSGSFETQYF
few	TRBV28	TRBJ2-5	CASSLSPYQYF
-	TRBV12-3/TRBV12-4	TRBJ2-2	CASSVGQVTGELFF
few	TRBV7-9	TRBJ2-2	CATPGALRATGELFF
few	TRBV29-1	TRBJ2-5	CSVEGEYQETQYF
-	TRBV18	TRBJ2-5	CASSPSLTGIGGETQYF
-	TRBV12-3/TRBV12-4	TRBJ2-7	CASGTEFYEQYF
-	TRBV7-9	TRBJ2-3	CASSPSSGADTQYF
many	TRBV12-3/TRBV12-4	TRBJ2-1	CASSPGTSGDDEQFF
-	TRBV5-4	TRBJ2-2	CASSLPTGGITGELFF
many	TRBV11-2	TRBJ2-1	CASSSGLVLNRSSYNEQFF
few	TRBV18	TRBJ1-2	CASSPVQGVYGYTF
few	TRBV4-2	TRBJ1-4	CASSQDVGQENEKLFF
few	TRBV24-1	TRBJ2-2	CATSGTSGPTNTGELFF
many	TRBV12-3/TRBV12-4	TRBJ2-5	CASSHRGNQYF
many	TRBV12-3/TRBV12-4	TRBJ2-7	CASSTGQVPREQYF
few	TRBV7-2	TRBJ2-7	CASSLAASGSPYEQYF
few	TRBV6-1	TRBJ2-5	CASRQDTTSQETQYF
many	TRBV20-1	TRBJ1-6	CSATGTGWNNSPLHF
-	TRBV11-1	TRBJ2-3	CASSYRRQVTDTQYF
many	TRBV7-2	TRBJ2-3	CASRYQGAPTDTQYF
-	TRBV4-3	TRBJ2-1	CASAPDRGFLNEQFF
-	TRBV19	TRBJ1-2	CASRPWGLDGYTF
-	TRBV27	TRBJ1-1	CASSLGVTGTEAFF
many	TRBV12-3/TRBV12-4	TRBJ1-3	CASSLVGFSGNTIYF
-	TRBV7-8	TRBJ2-5	CASSLAVGSTETQYF
-	TRBV5-6	TRBJ1-3	CASSLAKGLLSGNTIYF
many	TRBV3-1	TRBJ2-2	CASSQGDSGELFF
few	TRBV12-3/TRBV12-4	TRBJ2-6	CASSLGWAFGSGANVLTF
many	TRBV29-1	TRBJ1-2	CSVLRSGSNYGYTF
many	TRBV29-1	TRBJ2-5	CSVEDPIRTGGSETQYF
few	TRBV4-3	TRBJ1-1	CASSQGIGDMNTEAFF
-	TRBV12-3/TRBV12-4	TRBJ2-3	CASSPWDSHELKNF
few	TRBV4-3	TRBJ2-2	CASSPAGFSPGELFF
many	TRBV6-5	TRBJ1-1	CASSYARGNTEAFF
few	TRBV24-1	TRBJ2-2	CATSEPGQINTGELFF
-	TRBV5-1	TRBJ2-7	CASSFGSGGWEQYF
-	TRBV24-1	TRBJ2-5	CATSDLGRVETQYF
few	TRBV7-9	TRBJ1-6	CASSQTGGSNSPLHF
many	TRBV12-3/TRBV12-4	TRBJ2-7	CASGLLAGSGEQYF
-	TRBV30	TRBJ1-1	CAWRGPRAFF
many	TRBV20-1	TRBJ2-6	CSASSWAGANVLTF
few	TRBV6-5	TRBJ2-3	CASSTSGGQGTQYF
-	TRBV10-3	TRBJ2-5	CAISESMGIGSQETQYF
-	TRBV7-2	TRBJ2-2	CASSYRQGRELFF